This is a list of T cell receptor beta chains from one sample in a study of blood T cells in healthy people across ages. TCRdb independently ran MiXCR on the 5' RACE reads; one entry per CDR3 protein. There are 1.5 million to 2 million distinct CDR3 sequences in the sample; about 50% occur only once, and 2% to 2.5% lies in the top ten. Source material: blood. Source of these receptors: a woman aged 40 to 50 in good health. The CDR3 runs from the conserved cysteine through the conserved F or W. D genes are given only for firm matches. Some rows have no size entry. The others give once, few or many, or a class for an expanded clone.

TRBD2,.,TRBV9,TRBJ2-1,CASSVGGFLDEQFF,TGTGCCAGCAGCGTCGGGGGGTTCCTTGATGAGCAGTTCTTC
TRBD1,few,TRBV27,TRBJ1-2,CASSRGQREYGYTF,TGTGCCAGCAGTCGGGGACAGAGGGAATATGGCTACACCTTC
.,few,TRBV4-3,TRBJ1-6,CASSQGLGSYNSPLHF,TGCGCCAGCAGCCAAGGACTGGGGTCCTATAATTCACCCCTCCACTTT
TRBD1,.,TRBV6-1,TRBJ1-2,CASSTDRAPGYGYTF,TGTGCCAGCAGTACCGACAGGGCGCCGGGGTATGGCTACACCTTC
.,few,TRBV5-5,TRBJ2-4,CASSSRWTANIQYF,TGTGCCAGCAGCTCACGCTGGACTGCGAACATTCAGTACTTC
.,.,TRBV29-1,TRBJ1-5,CSVQSYSNQPQHF,TGCAGCGTGCAGAGTTATAGCAATCAGCCCCAGCATTTT
TRBD1,.,TRBV18,TRBJ1-6,CASSPSTGSGSPLHF,TGTGCCAGCTCACCATCGACAGGGTCGGGATCACCCCTCCACTTT
.,once,TRBV6-6,TRBJ1-1,CASSPRDTEGAFF,TGTGCCAGCAGCCCCCGGGACACCGAGGGGGCTTTCTTT
.,.,TRBV6-2/TRBV6-3,TRBJ2-7,CASSYDVSYEQYF,TGTGCCAGCAGTTACGACGTGTCCTACGAGCAGTACTTC
.,.,TRBV20-1,TRBJ2-1,CSAIAGRLQETQFF,TGCAGTGCTATCGCGGGGAGGTTACAAGAGACCCAGTTCTTC
TRBD2,few,TRBV28,TRBJ2-3,CASTTQSYSPGLAGRSTDTQYF,TGTGCCAGCACCACCCAGTCCTACTCCCCTGGTCTAGCGGGGCGTAGCACAGATACGCAGTATTTT
.,.,TRBV4-3,TRBJ1-2,CASSSQGAGYTF,TGCGCCAGCAGCTCCCAGGGAGCCGGCTACACCTTC
TRBD1,.,TRBV2,TRBJ1-5,CASTTGQGITDSNQPQHF,TGTGCCAGCACCACGGGACAGGGGATAACGGATAGCAATCAGCCCCAGCATTTT
TRBD2,.,TRBV11-3,TRBJ2-5,CASNPAGTSGETQYF,TGTGCCAGCAACCCAGCGGGGACTAGCGGAGAGACCCAGTACTTC
.,few,TRBV7-9,TRBJ2-5,CASSPLGAMAQYF,TGTGCCAGCAGCCCGTTGGGGGCCATGGCCCAGTACTTC
TRBD2,once,TRBV4-2,TRBJ2-3,CASSQAGSSGEYADTQYF,TGTGCCAGCAGCCAGGCTGGGAGTAGCGGGGAGTACGCAGATACGCAGTATTTT
.,few,TRBV27,TRBJ2-3,CASSSVGGSTDTQYF,TGTGCCAGCAGCTCCGTCGGGGGTAGCACAGATACGCAGTATTTT
TRBD1,.,TRBV6-5,TRBJ2-3,CASSWTGAASTDTQYF,TGTGCCAGCAGTTGGACAGGGGCAGCGTCCACAGATACGCAGTATTTT
TRBD2,few,TRBV20-1,TRBJ2-1,CSAPPAGVREQFF,TGCAGTGCCCCTCCAGCGGGGGTTCGAGAGCAGTTCTTC
.,.,TRBV25-1,TRBJ2-6,CASSEQRGGQTGTNVLTF,TGTGCCAGCAGTGAGCAAAGGGGCGGACAGACTGGGACCAACGTCCTGACTTTC
.,few,TRBV7-2,TRBJ1-4,CASPWRATNEKLFF,TGTGCCAGCCCGTGGAGGGCAACTAATGAAAAACTGTTTTTT
.,few,TRBV20-1,TRBJ2-1,CSARSNPNEQFF,TGCAGTGCTAGATCAAACCCCAATGAGCAGTTCTTC
TRBD1,many,TRBV7-9,TRBJ2-1,CASSARDRDYNEQFF,TGTGCCAGCAGCGCCCGGGACAGGGACTACAATGAGCAGTTCTTC
.,.,TRBV6-2/TRBV6-3,TRBJ1-4,CASSYRTIPTTNEKLFF,TGTGCCAGCAGTTACCGGACCATACCCACAACTAATGAAAAACTGTTTTTT
.,.,TRBV12-3/TRBV12-4,TRBJ1-1,CASSLYGPTEAFF,TGTGCCAGCAGTTTATATGGCCCCACTGAAGCTTTCTTT
.,.,TRBV5-1,TRBJ2-4,CASSSAWGSKNIQYF,TGCGCCAGCAGCTCGGCCTGGGGGTCCAAAAACATTCAGTACTTC
.,.,TRBV5-1,TRBJ2-3,CASRFGGNTDTQYF,TGCGCCAGCCGTTTCGGCGGAAACACAGATACGCAGTATTTT
TRBD2,.,TRBV28,TRBJ2-1,CASSLIGGGANEQFF,TGTGCCAGCAGTTTAATAGGCGGGGGGGCCAATGAGCAGTTCTTC
.,few,TRBV4-3,TRBJ2-1,CASSNFGGSLYNEQFF,TGCGCCAGCAGCAATTTTGGGGGGTCCCTCTACAATGAGCAGTTCTTC
.,many,TRBV29-1,TRBJ2-1,CSVDFYNEQFF,TGCAGCGTTGATTTTTACAATGAGCAGTTCTTC
TRBD1,.,TRBV29-1,TRBJ2-3,CSVGGRKGASTDMQYF,TGCAGCGTTGGGGGTCGGAAGGGGGCCTCCACAGATATGCAGTATTTT
TRBD1,.,TRBV7-2,TRBJ2-7,CASSRDRVVEQYF,TGTGCCAGCAGCCGGGACAGGGTTGTCGAGCAGTACTTC
.,many,TRBV12-3/TRBV12-4,TRBJ2-5,CASQGESETQYF,TGTGCCAGCCAAGGGGAATCAGAGACCCAGTACTTC